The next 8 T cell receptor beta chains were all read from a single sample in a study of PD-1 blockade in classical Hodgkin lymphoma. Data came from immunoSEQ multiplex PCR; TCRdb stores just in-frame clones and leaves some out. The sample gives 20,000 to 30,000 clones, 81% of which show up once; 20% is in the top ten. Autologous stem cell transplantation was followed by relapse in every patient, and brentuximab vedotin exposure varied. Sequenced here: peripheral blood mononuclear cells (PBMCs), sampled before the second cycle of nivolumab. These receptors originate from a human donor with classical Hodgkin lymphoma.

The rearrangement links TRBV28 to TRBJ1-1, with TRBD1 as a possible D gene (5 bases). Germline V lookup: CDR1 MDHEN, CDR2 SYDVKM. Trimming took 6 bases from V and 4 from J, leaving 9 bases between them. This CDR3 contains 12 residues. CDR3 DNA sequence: TGTGCCAGCAGGGGGGTGATCACTGAAGCTTTCTTT. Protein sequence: CASRGVITEAFF.

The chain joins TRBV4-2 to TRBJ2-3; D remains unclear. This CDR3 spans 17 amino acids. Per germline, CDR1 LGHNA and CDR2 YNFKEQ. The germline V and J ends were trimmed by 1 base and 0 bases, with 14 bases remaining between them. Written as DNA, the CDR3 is TGTGCCAGCAGCCAAGGGTCGGGTTACACCAGCACAGATACGCAGTATTTT. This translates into CASSQGSGYTSTDTQYF.

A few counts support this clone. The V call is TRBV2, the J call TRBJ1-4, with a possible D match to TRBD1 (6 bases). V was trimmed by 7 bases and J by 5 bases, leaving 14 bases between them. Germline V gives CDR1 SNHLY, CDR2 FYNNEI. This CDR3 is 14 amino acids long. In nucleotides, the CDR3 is TGTGCCAGCAAGGAGGGGGAGGGAAATGAAAAACTGTTTTTT. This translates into CASKEGEGNEKLFF.

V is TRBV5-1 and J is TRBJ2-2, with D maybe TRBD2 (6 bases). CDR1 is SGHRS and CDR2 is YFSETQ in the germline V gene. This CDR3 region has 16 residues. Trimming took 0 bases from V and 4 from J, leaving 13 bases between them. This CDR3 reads CASSLASQGGTGELFF. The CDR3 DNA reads TGCGCCAGCAGCTTGGCCTCGCAGGGAGGCACCGGGGAGCTGTTTTTT.

The CDR3 sequence: CASRRSANEQFF. The DNA of the CDR3 is TGTGCCAGCAGACGGTCGGCCAATGAGCAGTTCTTC. The chain employs TRBV27 and TRBJ2-1, with D unresolved. CDR1 and CDR2 from the germline V gene are MNHEY and SMNVEV (reference sequence). The V and J ends lost 6 bases and 6 bases respectively, with 9 bases between them. This CDR3 contains 12 residues.

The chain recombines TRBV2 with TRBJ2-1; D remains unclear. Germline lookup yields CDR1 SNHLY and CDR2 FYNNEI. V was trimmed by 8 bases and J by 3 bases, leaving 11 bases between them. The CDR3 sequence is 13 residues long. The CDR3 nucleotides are TGTGCCAGCGGTTCAGAGAGCTACAATGAGCAGTTCTTC. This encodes CASGSESYNEQFF.

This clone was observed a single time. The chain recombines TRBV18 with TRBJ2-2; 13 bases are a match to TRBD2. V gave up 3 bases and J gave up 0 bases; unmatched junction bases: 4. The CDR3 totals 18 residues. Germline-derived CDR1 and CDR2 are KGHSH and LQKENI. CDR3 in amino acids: CASSPTGLAGANTGELFF. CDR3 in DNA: TGTGCCAGCTCACCCACAGGACTAGCGGGAGCGAACACCGGGGAGCTGTTTTTT.

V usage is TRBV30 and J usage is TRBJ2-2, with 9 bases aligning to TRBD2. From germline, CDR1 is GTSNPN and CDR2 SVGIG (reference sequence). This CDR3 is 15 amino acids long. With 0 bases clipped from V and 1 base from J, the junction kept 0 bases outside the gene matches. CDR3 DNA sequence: TGTGCCTGGAGTGTACTAGCGGGGAACACCGGGGAGCTGTTTTTT. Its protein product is CAWSVLAGNTGELFF.